This T cell receptor beta chain appears in the sequencing data of a study of blood T cell repertoires in COVID-19. Study-level information: Italy, Spain and the United States were the sources of the convalescent and acute COVID-19 samples. The analysed material was cDNA or gDNA that came from T cells, B-cell-depleted T cells, or PBMCs.

Per the original data handling: Amplified reference gene primers provided the basis for estimating nucleated cell counts. Generated by immunoSEQ multiplex PCR, the TCRdb table keeps only in-frame clones and is missing some. V and J calls and clone size are copied from that table; D and trimming were computed from the DNA. The sample includes some 170,000 clones, approximately 85% of them seen just once. The CDR3 has 13 residues. Germline-derived CDR1 and CDR2 are GTSNPN and SVGIG (reference sequence). V gave up 5 bases and J gave up 0 bases; unmatched junction bases: 3. The rearrangement links TRBV30 to TRBJ1-1, with TRBD1 matching 7 bases. Sequences were obtained from peripheral blood. The TCR was taken from a woman in her sixties with acute or convalescent COVID-19. The CDR3 bases are TGTGCCTGGGGGGGACAGTTGAACACTGAAGCTTTCTTT. Translation: CAWGGQLNTEAFF.